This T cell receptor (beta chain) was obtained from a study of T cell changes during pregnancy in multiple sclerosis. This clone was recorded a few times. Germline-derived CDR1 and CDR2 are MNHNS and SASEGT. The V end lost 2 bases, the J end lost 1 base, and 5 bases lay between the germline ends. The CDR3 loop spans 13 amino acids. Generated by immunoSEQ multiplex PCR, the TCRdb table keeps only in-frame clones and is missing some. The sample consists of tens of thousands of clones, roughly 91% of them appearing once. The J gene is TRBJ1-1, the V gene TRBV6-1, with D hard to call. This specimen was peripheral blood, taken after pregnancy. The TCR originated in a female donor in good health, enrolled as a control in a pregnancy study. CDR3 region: CASSERENTEAFF. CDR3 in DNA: TGTGCCAGCAGTGAACGGGAGAACACTGAAGCTTTCTTT.